Detailed here is one T cell receptor beta chain. What it binds is not known. One entry per CDR3 protein results from TCRdb running MiXCR on the 5' RACE reads. Among hundreds of thousands of distinct CDR3 sequences listed, roughly 20% were seen once. V shed 3 bases, J shed 4 bases, and the junction held 8 bases outside the gene matches. Germline CDR1 SGHTA, CDR2 FQGNSA. The CDR3 sequence is 15 residues long. The entry originates in a study of T-cell memory formation after mild COVID-19. Study summary: Largely donor-specific TCR clusters were found. Findings and caveats of the study: Those CD4+ clones that contracted were mainly in CM and EM (CD8+ ones in EMRA). Detection of some responders pre-infection suggested pre-existing cross-reactive memory T cells participated.

Material for sequencing was PBMCs or a T cell subset sorted from them (not recorded which). The rearrangement joins TRBV7-2 to TRBJ2-5; TRBD1 agrees at 7 bases. The origin of this receptor is an adult woman who had mild COVID-19 (a few samples of this study predate the infection). Cell type and time point are not known. Here the CDR3 reads CASSFITGAGETQYF. The CDR3 nucleotides read TGTGCCAGCAGCTTCATCACAGGGGCTGGAGAGACCCAGTACTTC.